The 32 T cell receptor beta chains listed next were all sequenced from one sample in a study of post-analysis software for immune sequencing data. General study points: Patients used several TRBV segments, including TRBV5-6, TRBV5-1 and TRBV20-1, more often than controls.

Researchers reported that TCR beta cDNA libraries carried unique molecular identifiers. TCRdb passed the PCR reads through MiXCR, listing each CDR3 protein once. The sample has some 500,000 distinct CDR3 sequences, under 55% seen once. Their cognate antigens are unknown. Sample: blood. All receptors come from a girl aged 10-17 years with multiple sclerosis.

In regard to this clonotype: A much more abundant neighbour one base away suggests this may be a read error. The chain employs TRBV12-3 or TRBV12-4 and TRBJ2-1; 8 bases agree with TRBD2. V trimming: 3 bases; J trimming: 8 bases; junction bases outside the gene matches: 9. The CDR3 runs 15 residues. The CDR3 sequence is CASSLGTSGYDEQFF. In nucleotides, the CDR3 is TGTGCCAGCAGTTTGGGTACTAGCGGATACGATGAGCAGTTCTTC.

V gene TRBV4-2 combines with J gene TRBJ2-7; possible D gene TRBD2, 6 bases. V was trimmed by 0 bases and J by 2 bases, leaving 11 bases between them. Germline V gives CDR1 LGHNA, CDR2 YNFKEQ. The CDR3 contains 15 residues. The CDR3 DNA reads as TGTGCCAGCAGCCAAGAGGGGGACTTGACCTACGAGCAGTACTTC. It encodes CASSQEGDLTYEQYF.

This clonotype was counted many times. The chain carries TRBV7-2 and TRBJ2-3; the D is unclear. CDR1 is SGHTA and CDR2 is FQGNSA in the germline V gene. V dropped 2 bases and J dropped 6 bases, with 3 bases sitting between them. CDR3 size: 11 residues. CDR3 protein: CASSLKDTQYF. CDR3 coding DNA: TGTGCCAGCAGCTTAAAGGATACGCAGTATTTT.

This clonotype was counted at least ten times. The genes are TRBV4-1 and TRBJ1-2, with TRBD1 matching over 8 bases. Germline V CDR1 and CDR2: MGHRA, YSYEKL. V shed 4 bases, J shed 4 bases, and the junction held 2 bases outside the gene matches. CDR3 size: 13 residues. The CDR3 DNA follows: TGCGCCAGCAGCCCTCAGGGGGCCTATGGCTACACCTTC. As protein: CASSPQGAYGYTF.

This clonotype has ten or more counts. The chain links TRBV7-2 to TRBJ2-6, with D possibly matching TRBD1 (5 bases). The CDR3 has 18 residues. Germline V gives CDR1 SGHTA, CDR2 FQGNSA. Trimming left V 1 base short and J 2 bases short, with 15 bases between. The CDR3 here is CASSLEGRGTPGANVLTF. CDR3 bases: TGTGCCAGCAGCTTAGAGGGGCGAGGTACTCCTGGGGCCAACGTCCTGACTTTC.

DNA for the CDR3: TGCGCCAGCAGCTTGTCCGGGACAGGGGACACCGGGGAGCTGTTTTTT. Protein: CASSLSGTGDTGELFF. V usage is TRBV5-1 and J usage is TRBJ2-2; 10 bases are a match to TRBD1. The CDR3 runs to 16 residues. Looked up from germline, CDR1 is SGHRS and CDR2 is YFSETQ. Unmatched junction bases numbered 3, after V lost 1 base and J lost 3 bases.

This clonotype was counted between two and nine times. This chain connects TRBV7-2 to TRBJ2-4; 12 positions agree with TRBD2. CDR3 size: 17 residues. Unmatched junction bases numbered 8, after V lost 8 bases and J lost 0 bases. The germline V gene encodes CDR1 SGHTA and CDR2 FQGNSA. The CDR3 sequence is CASGTGLAGIAKNIQYF. The DNA for the CDR3 is TGTGCCAGCGGGACAGGACTAGCGGGGATAGCCAAAAACATTCAGTACTTC.

As for this clonotype: Given a much more abundant clone one base away, this may be a read error. V and J are TRBV28 and TRBJ2-5; D unclear. The V end was cut by 2 bases, the J end by 5 bases, with 6 bases between. This CDR3 spans 12 amino acids. Germline V lookup: CDR1 MDHEN, CDR2 SYDVKM. The CDR3 DNA reads TGTGCCAGCAGTTTACAGGAGGAGACCCAGTACTTC. It encodes CASSLQEETQYF.

This clonotype showed up just a few times. The chain is built from TRBV20-1 and TRBJ2-7, with D perhaps matching TRBD2 (6 bases). The germline gives CDR1 DFQATT, CDR2 SNEGSKA (reference sequence). Trimming cost V 3 bases and J 1 base, with 13 bases left between them. This CDR3 spans 14 amino acids. The CDR3 DNA follows: TGCAGTGCTAGTACAATAGCGGCATCCTACGAGCAGTACTTC. Protein product: CSASTIAASYEQYF.

V usage is TRBV4-2 and J usage is TRBJ2-5; 9 bases agree with TRBD2. The germline gives CDR1 LGHNA, CDR2 YNFKEQ. After removal of 1 base from V and 11 bases from J, the junction contained 14 bases not matched to a gene. The CDR3 has 16 amino acids. As DNA, the CDR3 is TGTGCCAGCAGCCAAGTTCACGCGGGAGGGGGAGCGGGGCAGTACTTC. Protein sequence: CASSQVHAGGGAGQYF.

This chain joins TRBV20-1 and TRBJ2-5; D is unresolved. The CDR3 is 12 residues long. Germline loops: CDR1 DFQATT, CDR2 SNEGSKA (reference sequence). V was cut by 4 bases and J by 2 bases, with 8 bases left in between. The DNA of the CDR3 is TGCAGTGCTACCGGGTCACAAGAGACCCAGTACTTC. Amino acids: CSATGSQETQYF.

Only a few counts were recorded for this clonotype. CDR3 DNA: TGCAGTGCCTATCCGGGACTAGCGGGAGGGAAGACCCACGAGCAGTACTTC. Its translation: CSAYPGLAGGKTHEQYF. The V and J genes are TRBV20-1 and TRBJ2-7; 16 bases fit TRBD2. CDR3 length: 17 residues. Germline V gene data show CDR1 as DFQATT and CDR2 as SNEGSKA (reference sequence). The junction had 13 bases not matched to a gene; V was cut back by 6 bases and J by 5 bases.

This clonotype was detected a few times. The chain carries TRBV5-1 and TRBJ1-2; 9 bases match TRBD1. With 0 bases clipped from V and 8 bases from J, the junction kept 8 bases outside the gene matches. This CDR3 contains 15 residues. Per germline, CDR1 SGHRS and CDR2 YFSETQ. This CDR3 reads CASSLGDRASGGYTF. The CDR3 region has the DNA TGCGCCAGCAGCTTGGGGGACAGGGCGTCTGGGGGCTACACCTTC.

This clonotype occurred a few times. The J gene is TRBJ2-5, the V gene TRBV3-1, with D possibly being TRBD2 (6 bases). V was clipped by 6 bases and J by 5 bases, with 13 bases between them. The germline gives CDR1 LGHDT, CDR2 YNNKEL (reference sequence). CDR3 length: 13 amino acids. CDR3 loop: CASRQTSFETQYF. The CDR3 DNA reads TGTGCCAGCAGACAGACTAGTTTTGAGACCCAGTACTTC.

The chain is built from TRBV6-2 or TRBV6-3 and TRBJ2-5, with TRBD2 matching 9 bases. The CDR3 is 18 residues long. V was pared by 1 base and J by 0 bases, with 9 bases of the junction left unmatched. CDR1 MNHEY and CDR2 SVGEGT come from the germline V gene. CDR3: CASSYFEAGTSYQETQYF. The CDR3 DNA is TGTGCCAGCAGTTACTTCGAGGCCGGGACTAGCTACCAAGAGACCCAGTACTTC.

The CDR3 is CASSFLAGAGRGDNEQFF. DNA for the CDR3: TGTGCCAGCAGCTTTCTAGCGGGAGCCGGGCGGGGAGACAATGAGCAGTTCTTC. The genes are TRBV7-9 and TRBJ2-1; the match to TRBD2 covers 10 bases. The CDR3 totals 18 residues. The V and J ends lost 3 bases and 5 bases, in that order; junction bases with no gene match: 13. Germline V gene data show CDR1 as SEHNR and CDR2 as FQNEAQ (reference sequence).

The chain uses TRBV7-2 and TRBJ2-3, with 13 nucleotides matching TRBD2. Per germline, CDR1 SGHTA and CDR2 FQGNSA. The CDR3 length is 15 residues. The trim removed 5 bases at V and 7 bases at J, leaving 6 bases unmatched. CDR3 loop: CASSPGLAGVNTQYF. The CDR3 coding sequence is TGTGCCAGCAGCCCAGGACTAGCGGGAGTTAATACGCAGTATTTT.

The rearrangement joins TRBV3-1 to TRBJ1-2, with TRBD1 identical over 10 bases. The CDR3 extends over 13 amino acids. V lost 4 bases to trimming and J lost 6 bases; unmatched junction nucleotides: 2. Germline V gives CDR1 LGHDT, CDR2 YNNKEL (reference sequence). This chain's CDR3 is CASSRDRGDGYTF. For the CDR3, the DNA is TGTGCCAGCAGCCGGGACAGGGGCGATGGCTACACCTTC.

This rearrangement joins TRBV19 to TRBJ1-2; D not certain. The CDR3 has 12 residues. V was cut by 0 bases and J by 11 bases, with 10 bases left in between. Germline CDR1 reads LNHDA; CDR2 reads SQIVND (reference sequence). Written as DNA, the CDR3 is TGTGCCAGTAGTATAGATCGCGGCAGATACACCTTC. It specifies CASSIDRGRYTF.

The rearrangement joins TRBV12-3 or TRBV12-4 to TRBJ1-1; maybe TRBD1 (5 bases). The CDR3 sequence is 13 residues long. V was trimmed by 3 bases and J by 1 base, leaving 6 bases between them. CDR3 DNA sequence: TGTGCCAGCAGTTTTGGGGCGAACACTGAAGCTTTCTTT. It encodes CASSFGANTEAFF.

This clonotype has only a few counts. The rearrangement joins TRBV24-1 to TRBJ2-1, with D maybe TRBD1 (6 bases). Germline values: CDR1 KGHDR, CDR2 SFDVKD. V was cut by 8 bases and J by 4 bases, with 14 bases left in between. The CDR3 covers 14 residues. CDR3 loop: CATMGTSQYNEQFF. DNA of the CDR3: TGTGCCACCATGGGGACAAGTCAATACAATGAGCAGTTCTTC.

The V gene is TRBV9, the J gene TRBJ2-7, with 7 bases aligning to TRBD1. Germline loops: CDR1 SGDLS, CDR2 YYNGEE. The CDR3 is 15 residues long. The V and J ends lost 0 bases and 2 bases, in that order; junction bases with no gene match: 5. CDR3 amino acids: CASSVDWDSPYEQYF. The CDR3 DNA follows: TGTGCCAGCAGCGTAGATTGGGACAGCCCCTACGAGCAGTACTTC.

The chain employs TRBV5-1 and TRBJ2-7; the match to TRBD2 covers 9 bases. Germline V gene sequence: CDR1 SGHRS, CDR2 YFSETQ. The CDR3 contains 13 residues. With 5 bases clipped from V and 2 bases from J, the junction kept 2 bases outside the gene matches. The CDR3 protein is CASRRLAAYEQYF. As DNA, the CDR3 is TGCGCCAGCAGGAGACTAGCGGCCTACGAGCAGTACTTC.

The chain joins TRBV5-5 to TRBJ1-1; 7 nucleotides align to TRBD1. V trimming: 0 bases; J trimming: 9 bases; junction bases outside the gene matches: 8. Per germline, CDR1 SGHKS and CDR2 YYEKEE (reference sequence). The CDR3 contains 14 residues. Here the CDR3 reads CASSLERQGGKAFF. The DNA of the CDR3 is TGTGCCAGCAGCTTGGAGCGACAGGGAGGGAAAGCTTTCTTT.

Of note for this clonotype: Since a much larger clone is just one base distant, this may be a read error. The chain joins TRBV7-6 to TRBJ2-4, with 9 bases that match TRBD1. The J call may be incorrect, as the DNA end agrees better with TRBJ2-7. The CDR3 is made up of 13 amino acids. Germline assignment: CDR1 SGHVS and CDR2 FNYEAQ. The chain's CDR3 is CTSSSGTGNEQYF. CDR3 bases: TGTACCAGCAGCTCCGGGACAGGGAACGAGCAGTACTTC.

The V gene is TRBV7-2, the J gene TRBJ2-1; 7 bases match TRBD2. With 5 bases clipped from V and 4 bases from J, the junction kept 8 bases outside the gene matches. The CDR3 sequence is 15 residues long. In germline, CDR1 is SGHTA, CDR2 FQGNSA. The DNA for the CDR3 is TGTGCCAGCAGCCCTTGGGGGGGGATATACAATGAGCAGTTCTTC. Protein product: CASSPWGGIYNEQFF.

This clonotype was seen many times. The V call is TRBV7-2, the J call TRBJ2-5; D not certain. This CDR3 spans 12 amino acids. The V and J ends lost 1 base and 4 bases respectively, with 4 bases between them. Germline-derived CDR1 and CDR2 are SGHTA and FQGNSA. Written as DNA, the CDR3 is TGTGCCAGCAGCTTAGAAGCAGAGACCCAGTACTTC. Translating it yields CASSLEAETQYF.

Note on this clonotype: This may stem from a read error, because a much larger clone lies one nucleotide away. The chain carries TRBV2 and TRBJ2-7; 12 bases align to TRBD2. The CDR3 runs 15 residues. The trim removed 6 bases at V and 7 bases at J, leaving 10 bases unmatched. The germline V gene encodes CDR1 SNHLY and CDR2 FYNNEI. The CDR3 region has the DNA TGTGCCAGCAGGACTAGCGGGAGCTCCTACAATGAGCAGTACTTC. Its protein is CASRTSGSSYNEQYF.

V and J are TRBV18 and TRBJ2-1; 12 bases agree with TRBD2. Trimming cost V 4 bases and J 9 bases; bases outside gene matches: 7. Germline CDR1 reads KGHSH; CDR2 reads LQKENI. There are 15 residues in the CDR3. CDR3 sequence reads: CASSLGLAGLAEQFF. DNA of the CDR3: TGTGCCAGCTCACTCGGACTAGCGGGGTTAGCTGAGCAGTTCTTC.

This clonotype was seen only a few times. This chain joins TRBV29-1 and TRBJ2-7; possibly TRBD2 for D (6 bases). This CDR3 spans 16 amino acids. Germline loops: CDR1 SQVTM, CDR2 ANQGSEA. Trimming cost V 2 bases and J 3 bases, with 20 bases left between them. This chain's CDR3 is CSVESPAGGTGYEQYF. The CDR3, as DNA: TGCAGCGTTGAATCCCCAGCCGGCGGGACCGGCTACGAGCAGTACTTC.

This chain links TRBV27 with TRBJ1-1; D not certain. Germline CDR1 is MNHEY and CDR2 is SMNVEV (reference sequence). The V end was cut by 3 bases, the J end by 11 bases, with 4 bases between. This CDR3 spans 9 amino acids. The chain's CDR3 is CASSFPAFF. CDR3 DNA: TGTGCCAGCAGTTTCCCGGCTTTCTTT.

The rearrangement uses TRBV12-3 or TRBV12-4 and TRBJ2-3; 12 bases match TRBD2. This CDR3 has 17 residues. Losses at the gene ends were 4 bases for V and 1 base for J; bases not matched to a gene: 6. The CDR3 is CASSSRLAGAGTDTQYF. The CDR3 DNA sequence: TGTGCCAGCAGTTCGCGACTAGCGGGAGCTGGCACAGATACGCAGTATTTT.